This TCR beta chain was retrieved from a study of T cells expressing NK-cell markers. On the study more broadly: All TCR beta repertoires analysed originated from sorted CD3+CD56+NKG2C+, CD3+CD56+NKG2C- and CD3+CD56-NKG2C+ T cells.

Findings and limits, study-wide: NKG2C+ dominant clonotype frequencies in 6 or 7 donors were about 1.0-8% of CD8+ T cells. There were four donors in whom these clonotypes also led the CD3+CD56-NKG2C+ fraction.

In germline, CDR1 is LGHNA, CDR2 YSLEER. The CDR3 has 17 residues. For TCR beta, cDNA was produced by 5'RACE template switching with UMIs. Using the 5' RACE reads, TCRdb records one entry per CDR3 protein without DNA. Its clone listing holds approximately 150,000 distinct CDR3 sequences. As for this clonotype: Its antigen is unknown.

The source of this sequence is a man aged 18 to 29 in good health. The chain joins TRBV4-3 to TRBJ2-1; lacking DNA, the TRBD2 call made by TCRdb goes unchecked. Material: blood T cells: a sorted CD56 or NKG2C T cell subset, CD4+ or CD8+ T cells, or bulk PBMC T cells (not recorded which). The CDR3 loop is CASSQDVASSSYNEQFF.